The clone carrying this T cell receptor (beta chain) has more than one count but fewer than ten. Its antigen remains unidentified. TCRdb independently ran MiXCR on the reads; one entry per CDR3 protein. Of hundreds of thousands of distinct CDR3 sequences listed, roughly 30% were seen once; the top ten hold 15% to 20%. The V end was cut by 10 bases, the J end by 3 bases, with 17 bases between. The CDR3 extends over 13 amino acids. CDR1 is SGHNT, CDR2 YYREEE, per germline (reference sequence). This entry is derived from a study of T cell repertoires in cytomegalovirus infection. Study-wide context: CMV infection together with matching HLA type was indicated by public TCR beta signatures.

The sample here was cultured PBMCs, taken from culture after CMV antigen stimulation. J is TRBJ2-7 and V is TRBV5-4; no reliable D call. The TCR originated in a human donor in good health (CMV status not recorded). Some clones in this sample may be carry-over from other donors' samples. CDR3 in amino acids: CAGGAGPNYEQYF. CDR3 coding DNA: TGTGCCGGTGGTGCCGGACCCAACTACGAGCAGTACTTC. The variable domain in full, with the rest retrieved from reference TRBV5-4 and TRBJ2-7, is ETGVTQSPTHLIKTRGQQVTLRCSSQSGHNTVSWYQQALGQGPQFIFQYYREEENGRGNFPPRFSGLQFPNYSSELNVNALELDDSALYLCAGGAGPNYEQYFGPGTRLTVT.